This record covers a single TCR beta chain. These data come from a study of PD-1 blockade in classical Hodgkin lymphoma. Trimming took 5 bases from V and 2 from J, leaving 13 bases between them. The CDR3 is made up of 15 amino acids. Germline loops: CDR1 MNHEY, CDR2 SMNVEV (reference sequence). Every patient relapsed after autologous stem cell transplantation, and brentuximab vedotin exposure varied. Sequenced by immunoSEQ multiplex PCR; TCRdb stores in-frame clones only, minus some. The sample has about 36,000 clones, more than 65% seen once. The input for sequencing was peripheral blood mononuclear cells (PBMCs), taken before the second cycle of nivolumab. The sequence was collected from a human donor with classical Hodgkin lymphoma. V gene TRBV27 combines with J gene TRBJ2-1, with D possibly matching TRBD2 (6 bases). CDR3 sequence: CASSLRGDAYNEQFF. The DNA for the CDR3 is TGTGCCAGCAGTCTACGCGGGGATGCCTACAATGAGCAGTTCTTC.